This TCR beta chain was obtained from a study of long-term antiretroviral therapy in people with HIV. Points from the study as a whole: HIV repertoires had narrower CDR3 length ranges than controls.

For this clone: Its cognate antigen is unknown.

immunoSEQ v3.0 was run at survey level. Data came from immunoSEQ multiplex PCR; TCRdb stores just in-frame clones and leaves some out. The data contain 12,000 or so clones, over 80% of them singletons. Germline values: CDR1 LGHNT, CDR2 FRNRAP. There are 13 residues in the CDR3. Unmatched junction bases numbered 1, after V lost 4 bases and J lost 6 bases. This clonotype was sampled from a man aged 50 to 60 with HIV. The chain employs TRBV12-5 and TRBJ2-2; 8 nucleotides line up with TRBD2. Here the sequenced sample was unsorted PBMCs, taken around 8 years after starting antiretroviral therapy. DNA for the CDR3: TGTGCTAGTGGTTCTAGCGGGCCCGGGGAGCTGTTTTTT. Its translation is CASGSSGPGELFF.